What follows describes a single T cell receptor (beta chain). Runs used v3.0 of the immunoSEQ assay and were done at survey level. The method was immunoSEQ multiplex PCR; TCRdb's version includes in-frame clones alone and lacks a portion of them. This sample carries 42,000 or so clones, 75% to 90% of them seen once, and the ten largest clones take roughly 6.1%. The sample is drawn from a study of long-term antiretroviral therapy in people with HIV. V shed 1 base and J shed 0 bases, with 4 bases lying between them. Germline V lookup: CDR1 SNHLY, CDR2 FYNNEI. The CDR3 totals 14 residues. Sequenced here: unsorted PBMCs, sampled 3.1 years after starting antiretroviral therapy. This receptor was identified in a woman aged 50 to 65 with HIV. This chain joins TRBV2 and TRBJ2-1; D unresolved. This CDR3 reads CASSEDSSYNEQFF. CDR3 nucleotide sequence: TGTGCCAGCAGTGAAGATAGCTCCTACAATGAGCAGTTCTTC.